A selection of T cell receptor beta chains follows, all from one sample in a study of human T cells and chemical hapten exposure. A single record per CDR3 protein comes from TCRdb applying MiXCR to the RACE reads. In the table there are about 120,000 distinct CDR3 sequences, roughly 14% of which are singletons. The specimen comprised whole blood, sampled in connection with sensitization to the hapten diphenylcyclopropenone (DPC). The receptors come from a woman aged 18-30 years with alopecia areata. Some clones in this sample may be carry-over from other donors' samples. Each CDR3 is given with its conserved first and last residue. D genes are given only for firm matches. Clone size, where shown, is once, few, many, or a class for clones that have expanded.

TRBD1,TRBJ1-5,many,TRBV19,CASSSGQGRQPQHF,TGTGCCAGTAGTTCCGGACAGGGGAGGCAGCCCCAGCATTTT
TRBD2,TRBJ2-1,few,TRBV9,CASSVQPGAGNNEQFF,TGTGCCAGCAGCGTACAGCCGGGAGCGGGGAACAATGAGCAGTTCTTC
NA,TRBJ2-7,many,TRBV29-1,CSVELDRNYEQYF,TGCAGCGTTGAACTCGACAGGAACTACGAGCAGTACTTC
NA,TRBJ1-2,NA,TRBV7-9,CASSLVPDSYGYTF,TGTGCCAGCAGCTTAGTACCGGACAGCTATGGCTACACCTTC
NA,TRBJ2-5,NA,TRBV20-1,CSALTFQETQYF,TGCAGTGCGTTGACATTTCAAGAGACCCAGTACTTC
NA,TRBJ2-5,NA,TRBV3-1,CASSQDGGETQYF,TGTGCCAGCAGCCAAGATGGGGGGGAGACCCAGTACTTC
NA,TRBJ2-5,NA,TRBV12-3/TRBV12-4,CASSLLKGPQETQYF,TGTGCCAGCAGTTTATTAAAGGGACCTCAAGAGACCCAGTACTTC
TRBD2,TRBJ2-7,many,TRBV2,CASRERGGRSYEQYF,TGTGCCAGCAGGGAGCGGGGGGGCCGCTCCTACGAGCAGTACTTC
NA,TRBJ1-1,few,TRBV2,CASSEMQGYEAFF,TGTGCCAGCAGTGAAATGCAGGGGTATGAAGCTTTCTTT
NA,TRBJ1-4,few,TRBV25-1,CASTRPNEKLFF,TGTGCCAGTACAAGACCGAATGAAAAACTGTTTTTT
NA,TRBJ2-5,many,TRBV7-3,CASSSSGPRETQYF,TGTGCCAGCAGCTCATCCGGGCCACGAGAGACCCAGTACTTC
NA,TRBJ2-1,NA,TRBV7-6,CASSLAAGPNNEQFF,TGTGCCAGCAGCTTAGCGGCAGGTCCCAACAATGAGCAGTTCTTC
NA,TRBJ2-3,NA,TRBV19,CASRGRGAGDTQYF,TGTGCCAGTAGAGGACGGGGGGCCGGAGATACGCAGTATTTT
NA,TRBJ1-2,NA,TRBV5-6,CASSLGNHYGYTF,TGTGCCAGCAGCTTGGGGAACCACTATGGCTACACCTTC
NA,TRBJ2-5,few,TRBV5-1,CASSSQPGQEQTQYF,TGCGCCAGCAGCTCGCAACCGGGCCAGGAGCAGACCCAGTACTTC
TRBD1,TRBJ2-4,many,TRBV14,CASSRLGQGNIQYF,TGTGCCAGCAGCCGGCTGGGACAGGGAAACATTCAGTACTTC
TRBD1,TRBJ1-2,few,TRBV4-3,CASSHKTQDRGYGYTF,TGCGCCAGCAGCCATAAGACGCAGGACAGGGGCTATGGCTACACCTTC
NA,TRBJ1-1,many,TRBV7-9,CASSLSGAIPEAFF,TGTGCCAGCAGCTTATCTGGGGCGATCCCTGAAGCTTTCTTT
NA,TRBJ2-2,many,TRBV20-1,CSARVPWGVNTGELFF,TGCAGTGCTAGGGTCCCCTGGGGGGTGAACACCGGGGAGCTGTTTTTT
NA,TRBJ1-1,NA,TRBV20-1,CSAGTNRGFTEAFF,TGCAGTGCTGGAACGAATAGGGGATTTACTGAAGCTTTCTTT
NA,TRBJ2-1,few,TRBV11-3,CASSKSRRQYNEQFF,TGTGCCAGCAGCAAGAGCCGGCGACAGTACAATGAGCAGTTCTTC
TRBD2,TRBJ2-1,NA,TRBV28,CASSSSLAGALHNEQFF,TGTGCCAGCAGTTCGTCACTAGCGGGGGCACTTCACAATGAGCAGTTCTTC
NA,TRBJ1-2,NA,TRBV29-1,CSVVGLPNYGYTF,TGCAGCGTTGTGGGACTTCCTAACTATGGCTACACCTTC
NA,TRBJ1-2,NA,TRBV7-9,CASQANYGYTF,TGTGCCAGCCAGGCTAACTATGGCTACACCTTC
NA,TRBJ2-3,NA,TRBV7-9,CASSLLEMQYF,TGTGCCAGCAGCTTACTAGAGATGCAGTATTTT
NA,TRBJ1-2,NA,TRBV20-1,CSARANYGYTF,TGCAGTGCTAGGGCTAACTATGGCTACACCTTC
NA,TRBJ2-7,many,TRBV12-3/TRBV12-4,CASRGRDEQYF,TGTGCCAGCAGGGGAAGGGACGAGCAGTACTTC
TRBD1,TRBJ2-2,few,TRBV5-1,CASSSRTGGAAAGELFF,TGCGCCAGCAGCTCAAGGACAGGGGGCGCCGCCGCCGGGGAGCTGTTTTTT
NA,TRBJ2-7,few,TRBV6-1,CASTRGGEQYF,TGTGCCAGCACGCGGGGTGGTGAGCAGTACTTC
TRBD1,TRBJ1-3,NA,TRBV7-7,CASSPGTAGSGNTIYF,TGTGCCAGCAGCCCGGGGACAGCGGGCTCTGGAAACACCATATATTTT
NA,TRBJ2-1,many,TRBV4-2,CASSLGPGATYNEQFF,TGTGCCAGCAGTCTTGGTCCGGGGGCGACCTACAATGAGCAGTTCTTC
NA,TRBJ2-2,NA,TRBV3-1,CASSQTGSWGELFF,TGTGCCAGCAGCCAAACAGGGAGTTGGGGGGAGCTGTTTTTT
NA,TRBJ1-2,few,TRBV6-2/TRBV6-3,CASSPSGAAYGYTF,TGTGCCAGCAGTCCCTCCGGGGCCGCCTATGGCTACACCTTC
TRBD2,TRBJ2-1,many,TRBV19,CASSIVSGASYNEQFF,TGTGCCAGTAGTATAGTGAGCGGGGCCTCCTACAATGAGCAGTTCTTC
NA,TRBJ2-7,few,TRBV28,CASSFPGFSSYEQYF,TGTGCCAGCAGTTTCCCCGGATTTAGCTCCTACGAGCAGTACTTC
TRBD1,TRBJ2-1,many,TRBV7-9,CASEQGHEQFF,TGTGCCAGCGAACAGGGGCATGAGCAGTTCTTC
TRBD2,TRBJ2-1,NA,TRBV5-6,CASSATSGGPREQFF,TGTGCCAGCAGTGCTACTAGCGGGGGCCCCCGGGAGCAGTTCTTC